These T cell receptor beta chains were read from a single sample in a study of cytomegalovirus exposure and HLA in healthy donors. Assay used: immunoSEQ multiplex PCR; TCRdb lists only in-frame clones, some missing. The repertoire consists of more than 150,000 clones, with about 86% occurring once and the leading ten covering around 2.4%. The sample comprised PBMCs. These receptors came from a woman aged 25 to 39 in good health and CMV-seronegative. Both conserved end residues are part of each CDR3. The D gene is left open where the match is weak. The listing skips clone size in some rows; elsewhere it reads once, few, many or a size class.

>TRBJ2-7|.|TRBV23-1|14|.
CASSHRTVPYEQYF
TGCGCCAGCAGTCACAGGACAGTTCCCTACGAGCAGTACTTC
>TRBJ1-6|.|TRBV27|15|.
CASSLLSRVGSPLHF
TGTGCCAGCAGTTTACTCTCCAGGGTCGGTTCACCCCTCCACTTT
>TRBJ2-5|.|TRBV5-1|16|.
CASTHPEGVRSETQYF
TGCGCCAGCACCCACCCGGAAGGGGTTCGGTCGGAGACCCAGTACTTC
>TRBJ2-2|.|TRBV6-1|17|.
CASSVLRDTANTGELFF
TGTGCCAGCAGTGTTTTGAGGGACACAGCGAACACCGGGGAGCTGTTTTTT
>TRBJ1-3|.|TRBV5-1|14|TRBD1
CASSLQGGGNTIYF
TGCGCCAGCAGCTTGCAGGGGGGAGGAAACACCATATATTTT
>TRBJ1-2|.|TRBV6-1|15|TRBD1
CASSSDRAPFYGYTF
TGTGCCAGCAGCTCCGACAGGGCTCCGTTCTATGGCTACACCTTC
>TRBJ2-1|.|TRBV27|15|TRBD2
CASSPQRTRNNEQFF
TGTGCCAGCAGTCCCCAACGGACTAGAAACAATGAGCAGTTCTTC
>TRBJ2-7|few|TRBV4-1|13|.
CASSQVLGDEQYF
TGCGCCAGCAGCCAAGTTCTCGGGGACGAGCAGTACTTC
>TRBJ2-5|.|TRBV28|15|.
CASSKLEKGQETQYF
TGTGCCAGCAGTAAACTAGAAAAGGGCCAAGAGACCCAGTACTTC
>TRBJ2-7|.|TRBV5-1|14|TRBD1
CASSWGTGAYEQYF
TGCGCCAGCAGCTGGGGGACAGGAGCCTACGAGCAGTACTTC
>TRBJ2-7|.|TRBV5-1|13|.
CASSLGGGDEQYF
TGCGCCAGCAGCTTGGGAGGGGGTGACGAGCAGTACTTC
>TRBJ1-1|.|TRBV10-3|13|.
CAISQAWNTEAFF
TGTGCCATCAGCCAGGCGTGGAACACTGAAGCTTTCTTT
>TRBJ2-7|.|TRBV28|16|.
CASSHTTGPESYEQYF
TGTGCCAGCAGTCATACAACAGGTCCTGAGTCCTACGAGCAGTACTTC
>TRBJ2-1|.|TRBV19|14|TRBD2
CASSISGGSGEQFF
TGTGCCAGTAGTATCTCGGGAGGCTCAGGGGAGCAGTTCTTC
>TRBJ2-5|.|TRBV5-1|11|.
CASSFLETQYF
TGCGCCAGCAGCTTTCTGGAGACCCAGTACTTC
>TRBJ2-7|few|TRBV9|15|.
CASSVDIGGAYEQYF
TGTGCCAGCAGCGTAGATATTGGGGGGGCGTACGAGCAGTACTTC
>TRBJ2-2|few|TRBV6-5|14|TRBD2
CASSPGLAVGELFF
TGTGCCAGCAGCCCGGGACTAGCTGTCGGGGAGCTGTTTTTT
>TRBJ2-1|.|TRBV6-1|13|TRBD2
CASSWLAGVEQFF
TGTGCCAGCAGTTGGCTAGCGGGAGTTGAGCAGTTCTTC
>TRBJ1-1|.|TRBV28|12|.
CASSIPGREAFF
TGTGCCAGCAGTATCCCTGGCCGTGAAGCTTTCTTT
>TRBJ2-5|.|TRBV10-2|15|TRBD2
CASRSLAGRVETQYF
TGCGCCAGCAGGTCTTTAGCGGGACGTGTCGAGACCCAGTACTTC
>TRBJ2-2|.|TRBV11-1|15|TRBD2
CASSLGLGNTGELFF
TGTGCCAGCAGCTTGGGACTAGGGAACACCGGGGAGCTGTTTTTT
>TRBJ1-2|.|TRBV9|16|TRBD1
CASSKERTGEAYGYTF
TGTGCCAGCAGCAAAGAAAGGACAGGGGAGGCCTATGGCTACACCTTC
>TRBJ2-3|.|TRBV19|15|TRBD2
CASSTIAGSTDTQYF
TGTGCCAGTAGTACCATAGCGGGAAGCACAGATACGCAGTATTTT
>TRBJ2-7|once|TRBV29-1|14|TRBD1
CSVDGTGGTYEQYF
TGCAGCGTTGACGGGACAGGGGGGACCTACGAGCAGTACTTC
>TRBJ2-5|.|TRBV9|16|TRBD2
CASSSSGGSAGETQYF
TGTGCCAGCAGCTCTAGCGGGGGGAGCGCAGGAGAGACCCAGTACTTC
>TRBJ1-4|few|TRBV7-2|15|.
CASSQTGPTNEKLFF
TGTGCCAGCAGCCAAACAGGCCCAACTAATGAAAAACTGTTTTTT
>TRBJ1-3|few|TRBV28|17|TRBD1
CASSFLGQGASGNTIYF
TGTGCCAGCAGTTTTCTGGGACAGGGGGCATCTGGAAACACCATATATTTT
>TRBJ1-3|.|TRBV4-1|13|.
CASSHSPGNTIYF
TGCGCCAGCAGCCATAGTCCTGGAAACACCATATATTTT
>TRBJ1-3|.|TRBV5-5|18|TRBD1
CASSLAEFSQGGGNTIYF
TGTGCCAGCAGCTTGGCCGAATTCTCACAGGGGGGAGGAAACACCATATATTTT
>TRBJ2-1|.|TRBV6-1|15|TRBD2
CASRRTSGANNEQFF
TGTGCCAGCAGAAGGACTAGCGGGGCCAACAATGAGCAGTTCTTC
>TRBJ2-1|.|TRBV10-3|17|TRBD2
CAISKAVAGNSYNEQFF
TGTGCCATCAGTAAGGCGGTAGCGGGGAACTCTTACAATGAGCAGTTCTTC
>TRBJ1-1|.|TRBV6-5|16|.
CASSSIYPGGYTEAFF
TGTGCCAGCAGTTCTATCTACCCGGGGGGGTACACTGAAGCTTTCTTT
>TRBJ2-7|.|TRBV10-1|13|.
CASSPTGTGEQYF
TGCGCCAGCAGCCCTACCGGTACGGGGGAGCAGTACTTC
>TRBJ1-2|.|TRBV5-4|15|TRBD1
CASSFGTEINYGYTF
TGTGCCAGCAGCTTTGGGACAGAGATTAACTATGGCTACACCTTC
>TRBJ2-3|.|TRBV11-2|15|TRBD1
CASSLVRGTRDTQYF
TGTGCCAGCAGCTTAGTCAGGGGGACAAGGGATACGCAGTATTTT
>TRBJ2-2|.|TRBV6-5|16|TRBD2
CASSLSGRAYTGELFF
TGTGCCAGCAGTTTGAGCGGGAGGGCCTACACCGGGGAGCTGTTTTTT
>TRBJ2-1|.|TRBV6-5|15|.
CASSYSNLYGNEQFF
TGTGCCAGCAGTTACTCGAATCTTTACGGTAATGAGCAGTTCTTC
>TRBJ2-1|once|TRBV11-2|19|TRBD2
CASSSAQTSGVSSYNEQFF
TGTGCCAGCAGCTCCGCCCAGACTAGCGGGGTGAGCTCCTACAATGAGCAGTTCTTC
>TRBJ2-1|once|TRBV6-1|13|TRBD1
CASRDRDRREQFF
TGTGCCAGCAGGGACAGGGACAGGCGTGAGCAGTTCTTC
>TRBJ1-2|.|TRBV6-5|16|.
CASSYSDSFPPYGYTF
TGTGCCAGCAGTTACTCGGACTCGTTCCCCCCCTATGGCTACACCTTC
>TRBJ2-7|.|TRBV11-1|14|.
CASSWRDGDYEQYF
TGTGCCAGCAGCTGGAGGGACGGAGACTACGAGCAGTACTTC
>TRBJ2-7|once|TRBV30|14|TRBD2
CAWSRGLAADEQYF
TGTGCCTGGAGTCGGGGACTAGCCGCCGACGAGCAGTACTTC
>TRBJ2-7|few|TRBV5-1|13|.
CASSLKPGDEQYF
TGCGCCAGCAGCCTAAAACCAGGGGACGAGCAGTACTTC